The T cell receptor (beta chain) under discussion was sequenced for a study of T cells after yellow fever vaccination. V dropped 2 bases and J dropped 0 bases, with 15 bases sitting between them. The CDR3 runs 17 residues. Germline values: CDR1 SGHTA, CDR2 FQGTGA. Study-level findings and limits: Most clones from primary vaccination were detected again post-booster (just under 97% CD4, 88% CD8). The secondary T-cell response peaked on day 5, not day 15, but was weaker. Clonotypes found in both CD4 and CD8 compartments made up a small share. FACS-sorted repertoires could contain abundant clonotypes contaminating from the bulk population.

Each CDR3 protein is one row after TCRdb ran MiXCR on the 5' RACE reads. The data show about 340,000 distinct CDR3 sequences, with approximately 4.2% seen just once and 20% to 25% held by the top ten. This clonotype was counted many times. Its specificity is not known. Sequenced material: PBMCs, taken 5 days after the yellow fever booster vaccination. V and J are TRBV7-3 and TRBJ2-3; D might be TRBD1 (6 bases). This receptor was obtained from a man aged 18 to 29 who received the YFV17D yellow fever vaccine. The CDR3 loop is CASSLVGQSFSTDTQYF. DNA for the CDR3: TGTGCCAGCAGCTTAGTGGGACAATCGTTTAGCACAGATACGCAGTATTTT.